The clone carrying this T cell receptor beta chain occurred a few times. This sample was included in a study of blood T cells in healthy people across ages. With a J-beta primer mix and a sample-barcoded 5' primer, a second PCR ran 7 to 11 cycles. One entry per CDR3 protein results from TCRdb running MiXCR on the 5' RACE reads. Among 600,000 to 1,000,000 distinct CDR3 sequences listed, 20% to 25% were seen once. CDR3 length: 15 amino acids. The germline gives CDR1 MDHEN, CDR2 SYDVKM. Germline trimming cut 4 bases from V and 5 bases from J; bases unmatched to any gene: 9. These data were likewise used in another study, on T cells of mothers and their children. That paper notes: Within related and unrelated pairs, thymic selection shapes TCR recombination output in a similar way.

Input material: blood. This receptor was obtained from a boy aged 5-17 years in good health. The gene calls are TRBV28 and TRBJ2-5; TRBD2 matches at 8 bases. The chain's CDR3 is CASSSLAAGGETQYF. CDR3 in DNA: TGTGCCAGCAGTTCACTAGCGGCAGGAGGTGAGACCCAGTACTTC.